Described below is a single T cell receptor beta chain sequence and its context. This clone may be a read error of a much larger clone one base away. The data were obtained in a study of spatial heterogeneity in lung cancer. Whole-study context: Within raw reads, each unique TCR and UMI combination appeared on average more than ten times.

The sample's time point: sample taken at primary tumor resection. This CDR3 is built from 16 residues. Per germline, CDR1 DFQATT and CDR2 SNEGSKA (reference sequence). TCRdb called the 5' RACE reads again in MiXCR, with one record for every CDR3 protein. Here the sample spans approximately 6,300 distinct CDR3 sequences, around 19% being singletons. This sample comprised normal lung tissue next to the tumor, obtained at surgery. The chain combines TRBV20-1 with TRBJ2-7; 8 nucleotides line up with TRBD2. The receptor's source is a male donor with early-stage non-small cell lung cancer. CDR3 sequence reads: CIASPPSTSGGKVQYF. CDR3 bases: TGCATTGCTAGTCCCCCGAGCACCTCGGGGGGGAAAGTGCAGTACTTC.